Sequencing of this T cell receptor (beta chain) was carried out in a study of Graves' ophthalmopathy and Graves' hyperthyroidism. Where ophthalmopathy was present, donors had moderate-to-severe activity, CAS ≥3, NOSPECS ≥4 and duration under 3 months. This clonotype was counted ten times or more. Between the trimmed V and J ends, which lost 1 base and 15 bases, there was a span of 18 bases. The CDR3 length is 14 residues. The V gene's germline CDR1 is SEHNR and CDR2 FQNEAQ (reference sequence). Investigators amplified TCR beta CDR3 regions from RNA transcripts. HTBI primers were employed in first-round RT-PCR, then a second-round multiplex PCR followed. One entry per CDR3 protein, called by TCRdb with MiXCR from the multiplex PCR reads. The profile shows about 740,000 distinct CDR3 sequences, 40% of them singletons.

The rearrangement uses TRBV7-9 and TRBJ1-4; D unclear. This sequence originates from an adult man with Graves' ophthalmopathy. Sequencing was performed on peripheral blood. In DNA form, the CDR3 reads TGTGCCAGCAGCTTAGACGGCCCACGGAGTGAGGTGTTTTTT. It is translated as CASSLDGPRSEVFF. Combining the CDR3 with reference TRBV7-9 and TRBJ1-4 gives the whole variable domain DTGVSQNPRHKITKRGQNVTFRCDPISEHNRLYWYRQTLGQGPEFLTYFQNEAQLEKSRLLSDRFSAERPKGSFSTLEIQRTEQGDSAMYLCASSLDGPRSEVFFGSGTQLSVL.